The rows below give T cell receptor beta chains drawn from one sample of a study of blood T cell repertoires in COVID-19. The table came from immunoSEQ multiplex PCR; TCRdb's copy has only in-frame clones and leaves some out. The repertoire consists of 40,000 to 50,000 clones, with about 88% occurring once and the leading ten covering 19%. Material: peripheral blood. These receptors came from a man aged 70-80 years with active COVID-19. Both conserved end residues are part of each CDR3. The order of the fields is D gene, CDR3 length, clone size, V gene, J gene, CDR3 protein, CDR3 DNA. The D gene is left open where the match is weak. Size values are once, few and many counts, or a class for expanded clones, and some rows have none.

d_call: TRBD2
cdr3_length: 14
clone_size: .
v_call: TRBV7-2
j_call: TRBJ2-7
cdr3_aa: CASSLLAVTYEQYF
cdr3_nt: TGTGCCAGCAGCTTACTAGCGGTTACCTACGAGCAGTACTTC

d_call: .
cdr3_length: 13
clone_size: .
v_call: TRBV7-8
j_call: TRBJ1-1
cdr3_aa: CASSLNKNTEAFF
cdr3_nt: TGTGCCAGCAGCTTAAACAAGAACACTGAAGCTTTCTTT

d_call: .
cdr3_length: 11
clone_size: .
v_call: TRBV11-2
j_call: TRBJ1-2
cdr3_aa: CASSTTMGYTF
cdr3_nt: TGTGCCAGCAGCACGACTATGGGCTACACCTTC

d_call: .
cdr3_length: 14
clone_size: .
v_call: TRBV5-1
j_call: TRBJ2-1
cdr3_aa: CASGTSGRGNEQFF
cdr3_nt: TGCGCCAGCGGGACTTCCGGGAGAGGTAATGAGCAGTTCTTC

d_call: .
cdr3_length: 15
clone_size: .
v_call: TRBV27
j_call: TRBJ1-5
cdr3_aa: CASSPYGRGNQPQHF
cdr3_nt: TGTGCCAGCAGTCCCTACGGGAGAGGGAATCAGCCCCAGCATTTT

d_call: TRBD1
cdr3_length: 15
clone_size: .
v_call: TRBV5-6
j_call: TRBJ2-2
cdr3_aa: CASSLGQGHFGELFF
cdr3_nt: TGTGCCAGCAGCTTGGGACAGGGGCATTTCGGGGAGCTGTTTTTT

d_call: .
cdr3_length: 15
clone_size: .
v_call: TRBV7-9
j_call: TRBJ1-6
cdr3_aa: CASSSRRDTNSPLHF
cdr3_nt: TGTGCCAGCAGCTCTCGCAGGGACACGAATTCACCCCTCCACTTT

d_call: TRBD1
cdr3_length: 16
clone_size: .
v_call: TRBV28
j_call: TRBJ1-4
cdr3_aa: CASSPQLTGMREKLFF
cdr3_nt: TGTGCCAGCAGTCCGCAGTTGACAGGGATGCGCGAAAAACTGTTTTTT

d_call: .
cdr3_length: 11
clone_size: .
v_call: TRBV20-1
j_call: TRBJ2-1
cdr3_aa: CSARWINEQFF
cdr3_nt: TGCAGTGCCAGGTGGATCAATGAGCAGTTCTTC

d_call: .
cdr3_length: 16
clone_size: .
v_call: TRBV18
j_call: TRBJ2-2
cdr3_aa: CASSRSGLRYTGELFF
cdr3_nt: TGTGCCAGCTCCCGGTCGGGACTTCGCTACACCGGGGAGCTGTTTTTT

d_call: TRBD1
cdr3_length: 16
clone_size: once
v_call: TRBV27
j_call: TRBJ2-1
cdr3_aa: CASSLYPRGQGLEQFF
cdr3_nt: TGTGCCAGCAGTTTATACCCTCGCGGACAGGGTCTCGAGCAGTTCTTC

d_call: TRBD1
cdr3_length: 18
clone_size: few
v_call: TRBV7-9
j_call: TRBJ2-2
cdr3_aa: CASSPPPTGSKYHGELFF
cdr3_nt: TGTGCCAGCAGTCCACCCCCGACAGGGAGCAAATATCACGGGGAGCTGTTTTTT

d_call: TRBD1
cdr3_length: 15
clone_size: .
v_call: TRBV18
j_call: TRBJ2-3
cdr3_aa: CASSPTGQGADTQYF
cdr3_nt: TGTGCCAGCTCACCAACGGGACAGGGGGCAGATACGCAGTATTTT

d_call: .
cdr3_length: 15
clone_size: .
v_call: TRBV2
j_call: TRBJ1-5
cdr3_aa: CASRPDSIGNQPQHF
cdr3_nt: TGTGCCAGCAGACCGGACAGTATTGGGAATCAGCCCCAGCATTTT

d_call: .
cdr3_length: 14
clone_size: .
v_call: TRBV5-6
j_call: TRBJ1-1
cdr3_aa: CASSLDRGNTEAFF
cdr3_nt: TGTGCCAGCAGCTTGGATAGGGGGAACACTGAAGCTTTCTTT

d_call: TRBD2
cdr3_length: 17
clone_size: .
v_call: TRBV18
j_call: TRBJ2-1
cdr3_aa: CASSPPALAGAGDEQFF
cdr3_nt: TGTGCCAGCTCACCACCCGCACTAGCGGGGGCGGGGGATGAGCAGTTCTTC

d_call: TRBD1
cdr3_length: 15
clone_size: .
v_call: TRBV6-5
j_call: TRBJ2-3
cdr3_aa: CASSPAGTGVDTQYF
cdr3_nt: TGTGCCAGCAGTCCCGCCGGGACAGGGGTAGATACGCAGTATTTT

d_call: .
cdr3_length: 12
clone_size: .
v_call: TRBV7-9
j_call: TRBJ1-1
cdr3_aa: CASSWSRDDAFF
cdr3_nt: TGTGCCAGCAGTTGGAGCAGGGATGATGCTTTCTTT

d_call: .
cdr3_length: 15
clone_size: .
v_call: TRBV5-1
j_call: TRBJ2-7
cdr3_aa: CASSLAPGVSYEQYF
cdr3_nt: TGCGCCAGCAGCTTGGCCCCAGGGGTGAGTTACGAGCAGTACTTC

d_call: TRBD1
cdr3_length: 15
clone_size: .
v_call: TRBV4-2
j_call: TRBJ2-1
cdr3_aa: CASSLGQGKKNEQFF
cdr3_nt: TGTGCCAGCAGCCTTGGACAGGGAAAAAAGAATGAGCAGTTCTTC

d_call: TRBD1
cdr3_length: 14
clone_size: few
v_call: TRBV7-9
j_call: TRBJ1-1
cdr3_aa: CASSSETGNVEAFF
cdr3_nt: TGTGCCAGCAGCTCGGAGACAGGGAATGTTGAAGCTTTCTTT